The entry below describes one T cell receptor beta chain. The antigen remains undetermined. This sample was taken from a study of OX40 agonist ivuxolimab in advanced cancers. Overall study: Dose-escalation patients had hepatocellular carcinoma, melanoma, renal cell or head and neck cancer. Three partial responders included one hepatocellular carcinoma patient and two cutaneous melanoma patients. Points from the study as a whole: CD8+ T cells showed, on average, more clonal expansion than CD4+ cells. There was clonal expansion of CD4+ and CD8+ blood T cells by week 6 at 0.1 to 3.0 mg/kg.

The protocol was immunoSEQ multiplex PCR, while the TCRdb copy is restricted to in-frame clones and leaves out a portion. The table shows about 69,000 clones, with 75% to 90% occurring only once. The V gene end was trimmed by 3 bases and the J gene end by 4 bases; junction bases not matched to a gene: 8. The CDR3 extends over 16 amino acids. Germline CDR1 reads KGHSH; CDR2 reads LQKENI. The chain uses TRBV18 and TRBJ2-1, with 8 bases lining up with TRBD2. Sequences were derived from CD4+ or CD8+ T cells sorted from blood, sampled in a trial of the OX40 agonist ivuxolimab. This TCR was sampled from an adult with an advanced solid tumor such as melanoma, head and neck, liver or kidney cancer. As DNA, the CDR3 is TGTGCCAGCTCACCCCCCGGAACTAGCGGATACAATGAGCAGTTCTTC. It yields the protein CASSPPGTSGYNEQFF.